Shown below are 17 T cell receptor beta chains from a single sample sequenced in a study of T cell responses to AZD1222 COVID-19 vaccine. Repertoires were generated with immunoSEQ multiplex PCR, while TCRdb's copy carries only in-frame clones and drops some. Among approximately 130,000 clones listed, nearly 95% were seen once. Sequenced material: peripheral blood, taken on day 0 of AZD1222 vaccination. The receptors were sampled from an adult in good health.

This chain joins TRBV20-1 and TRBJ1-2; no clear D gene. There are 8 residues in the CDR3. The V end was cut by 7 bases, the J end by 8 bases, with 5 bases between. Germline CDR1 is DFQATT and CDR2 is SNEGSKA (reference sequence). The CDR3, as DNA: TGCAGTGGAGTGGGCTACACCTTC. Protein sequence: CSGVGYTF.

This clone has only one observation. The chain recombines TRBV10-3 with TRBJ2-1; 9 nucleotides line up with TRBD2. This CDR3 region has 15 residues. V dropped 0 bases and J dropped 9; count of bases not matched to a gene: 6. Germline-derived CDR1 and CDR2 are ENHRY and SYGVKD. The CDR3 DNA reads TGTGCCATCAGTGAGTCGGGCGGGGGGGCATCTGAGCAGTTCTTC. This gives the protein CAISESGGGASEQFF.

CDR3 protein: CASRRLLGLTAGELFF. Here the CDR3 DNA reads TGTGCCAGTAGGCGACTGTTGGGCCTGACGGCGGGGGAGCTGTTTTTT. The V gene is TRBV19, the J gene TRBJ2-2; no clear D. Deletions cut 6 bases from V and 8 bases from J, with 22 bases between. Germline loops: CDR1 LNHDA, CDR2 SQIVND (reference sequence). The CDR3 runs 16 residues.

The chain couples TRBV28 to TRBJ1-5; D perhaps matches TRBD1 (5 bases). The V end was cut by 6 bases, the J end by 6 bases, with 9 bases between. CDR3 length equals 12 residues. The germline V gene has CDR1 MDHEN and CDR2 SYDVKM. The CDR3 protein is CASRLQAQPQHF. In nucleotides, the CDR3 is TGTGCCAGCAGGTTACAGGCTCAGCCCCAGCATTTT.

This chain connects TRBV4-2 to TRBJ1-5; unclear D gene. The CDR3 consists of 16 residues. Looked up from germline, CDR1 is LGHNA and CDR2 is YNFKEQ. V gave up 1 base and J gave up 5 bases, with 15 bases separating them. DNA for the CDR3: TGTGCCAGCAGCCAAGCCGGGCCCCTTATGGATCAGCCCCAGCATTTT. Encoded protein: CASSQAGPLMDQPQHF.

The chain is built from TRBV7-9 and TRBJ2-1; 7 bases fit TRBD2. This CDR3 region has 14 residues. The V segment lost 5 bases and the J segment 9 bases; nucleotides outside the gene matches: 10. CDR1 is SEHNR and CDR2 is FQNEAQ in the germline V gene (reference sequence). The CDR3, as DNA: TGTGCCAGCAGCCCCGCGGGAGCGGGGAGTGAGCAGTTCTTC. Its translation: CASSPAGAGSEQFF.

The gene calls are TRBV5-6 and TRBJ1-1; tentatively, D is TRBD1 (5 bases). V was pared by 4 bases and J by 1 base, with 8 bases between. Germline V gives CDR1 SGHDT, CDR2 YYEEEE. CDR3 length: 13 residues. For the CDR3, the DNA is TGTGCCAGCAGCCAAGGACAGAACACTGAAGCTTTCTTT. As protein: CASSQGQNTEAFF.

The V and J genes are TRBV3-1 (or the pseudogene TRBV3-2) and TRBJ2-5; the D is unclear. This CDR3 contains 12 residues. V was shortened by 1 base and J by 5 bases, with 5 bases between the two germline ends. Per the germline V gene, CDR1 is LGHDT and CDR2 is YNNKEL (reference sequence). CDR3 region: CASSQGRETQYF. CDR3 DNA: TGTGCCAGCAGCCAAGGCCGCGAGACCCAGTACTTC.

The CDR3: CASSANPRMSNEQFF. For the CDR3, the DNA is TGTGCCAGCAGCGCCAACCCCCGGATGAGCAATGAGCAGTTCTTC. This chain joins TRBV9 and TRBJ2-1; no definite D call. The length of the CDR3 is 15 residues. CDR1 SGDLS and CDR2 YYNGEE come from the germline V gene. V was cut by 3 bases and J by 6 bases, with 16 bases left in between.

The V gene is TRBV19, the J gene TRBJ1-2; D is unclear. The CDR3 runs 17 residues. Germline V gene sequence: CDR1 LNHDA, CDR2 SQIVND (reference sequence). Trimming took off 6 bases at V and 4 bases at J, with 24 bases between the two ends. CDR3 region: CASRAPFGFERIYGYTF. CDR3 bases: TGTGCCAGTAGGGCCCCTTTCGGGTTTGAACGTATCTATGGCTACACCTTC.

The rearrangement links TRBV9 to TRBJ1-2; TRBD1 is a possible D gene (6 bases). Deletions cut 3 bases from V and 8 bases from J, with 17 bases between. The CDR3 sequence is 14 residues long. Germline values: CDR1 SGDLS, CDR2 YYNGEE. CDR3 residues: CASSGMAGVWGYTF. CDR3 coding DNA: TGTGCCAGCAGCGGAATGGCAGGGGTCTGGGGCTACACCTTC.

This chain connects TRBV6-5 to TRBJ1-1, with 8 bases identical to TRBD1. The CDR3 is 14 amino acids. Germline V gene sequence: CDR1 MNHEY, CDR2 SVGAGI. The V gene end was trimmed by 10 bases and the J gene end by 5 bases; junction bases not matched to a gene: 12. The CDR3 sequence: CATKKDRAGTEAFF. The CDR3 bases are TGTGCCACTAAGAAGGACAGGGCTGGAACTGAAGCTTTCTTT.

The chain recombines TRBV9 with TRBJ1-4; D is perhaps TRBD1 (5 bases). CDR1 and CDR2 (germline): SGDLS, YYNGEE. V gave up 0 bases and J gave up 3 bases, with 12 bases separating them. CDR3 length: 16 residues. Here the CDR3 DNA reads TGTGCCAGCAGCGTAGGTGGGGGGTCGGCTAATGAAAAACTGTTTTTT. Its translation is CASSVGGGSANEKLFF. Full variable domain (outside the CDR3, taken from reference TRBV9 and TRBJ1-4): DSGVTQTPKHLITATGQRVTLRCSPRSGDLSVYWYQQSLDQGLQFLIQYYNGEERAKGNILERFSAQQFPDLHSELNLSSLELGDSALYFCASSVGGGSANEKLFFGSGTQLSVL.

V gene TRBV7-7 combines with J gene TRBJ2-5; a possible D gene is TRBD1 (7 bases). The CDR3 totals 16 residues. Germline assignment: CDR1 SSHAT and CDR2 FNYEAQ (reference sequence). The CDR3 DNA reads TGTGCTATTAACCCGGAGGGGGCCCTGTACCAAGAGACCCAGTACTTC. Its protein is CAINPEGALYQETQYF.

The V and J genes are TRBV20-1 and TRBJ1-1; no clear D. Germline-derived CDR1 and CDR2 are DFQATT and SNEGSKA (reference sequence). The CDR3 length is 13 residues. V lost 3 bases to trimming and J lost 0 bases, with 8 bases between them. The CDR3: CSASGSMNTEAFF. CDR3 bases: TGCAGTGCTAGTGGCAGCATGAACACTGAAGCTTTCTTT.

This chain links TRBV5-1 with TRBJ2-7; perhaps TRBD1 as D (6 bases). CDR3 length equals 15 residues. V was clipped by 0 bases and J by 4 bases, with 14 bases between them. Germline CDR1 is SGHRS and CDR2 is YFSETQ. In nucleotides, the CDR3 is TGCGCCAGCAGCTTGGCTGCCAATGGACAGTACGAGCAGTACTTC. It specifies CASSLAANGQYEQYF.

CDR3 protein: CASSPAIQPLREKLFF. Written as DNA, the CDR3 is TGTGCCAGCTCACCCGCGATCCAACCGCTCCGTGAAAAACTGTTTTTT. The chain recombines TRBV18 with TRBJ1-4; no clear D gene. V dropped 3 bases and J dropped 7 bases, with 18 bases sitting between them. This CDR3 region has 16 residues. Germline V CDR1 and CDR2: KGHSH, LQKENI.